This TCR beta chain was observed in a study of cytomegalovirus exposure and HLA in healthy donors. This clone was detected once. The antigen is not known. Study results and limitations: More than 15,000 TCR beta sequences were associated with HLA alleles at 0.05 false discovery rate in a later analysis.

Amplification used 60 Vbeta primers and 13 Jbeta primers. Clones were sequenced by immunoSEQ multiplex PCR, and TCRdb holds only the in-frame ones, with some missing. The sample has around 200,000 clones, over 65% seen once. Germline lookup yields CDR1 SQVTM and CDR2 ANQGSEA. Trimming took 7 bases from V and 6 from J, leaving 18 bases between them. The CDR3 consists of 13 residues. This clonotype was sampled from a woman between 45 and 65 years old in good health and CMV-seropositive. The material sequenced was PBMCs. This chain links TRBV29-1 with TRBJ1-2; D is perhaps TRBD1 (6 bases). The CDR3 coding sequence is TGCAGCGCAAGACAGGTCACCTATGATGGCTACACCTTC. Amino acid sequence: CSARQVTYDGYTF.